A single T cell receptor beta chain is shown here with its context. The specificity of this receptor is unknown. No base qualities exist here, and no much larger clone lies one base off it. The data originate from a study of cytomegalovirus exposure and HLA in healthy donors (dated by TCRdb to about 2017). Regarding the study in general: According to an earlier analysis of 587 of the donors, roughly 180 million T cells yielded over 90 million unique TCR beta sequences and approximately 300 Gb of sequence data. Roughly 300 gigabases of sequencing data and approximately 93 million unique TCR sequences were included in an early release covering roughly 700 HLA-typed donors. Of the roughly 400 genotyped donors, roughly 80% fell in the genetic ancestry cluster associated with self-reported Caucasian donors. The aim of the study was to test whether cataloging public T cell receptors could identify signatures of past pathogen exposure. Using immunosequencing, the study profiled T cell repertoires from some 670 subjects and related those repertoires to cytomegalovirus serostatus. A separate validation cohort of roughly 130 different subjects was used in addition to the 666-subject first cohort. To predict cytomegalovirus infection status, the study combined high-throughput TCR immunosequencing, statistical association of individual TCRs with disease status, and machine learning. A later analysis re-analyzed previously published TCR beta repertoires from 666 donors and added high-resolution HLA genotyping to study TCR occurrence patterns. Rather than drawing on any new phenotypic data, the later analysis identified candidate immune exposures from TCR beta sequences and the way those sequences occurred across donors. To decide whether each TCR beta V gene segment behaved as functional or pseudogenic, an earlier analysis of 587 of the donors relied on high-throughput TCR beta sequencing. Donor age, sex, ethnicity and CMV serostatus were collected together with the repertoire data. In a later genetic analysis, genome-wide SNP genotypes for about 65% of the 666 donors were used, and that subset was treated as a discovery cohort. All discovery cohort repertoires had been generated using a single sequencing platform. Class I and class II HLA loci were covered by the typing at four-digit resolution. The number of typed donors differed by locus: about 629-630 for A, B, C, DRB1 and DQB1; 500 to 550 for DQA1; fewer than 610 for DPA1; and some 430 for DPB1. Several DR-DQ haplotypes were handled as single units for association and clustering because linkage in the cohort was strong. On average, 235,054 unique TCR beta nucleotide sequences were sequenced per donor among some 420 genotyped donors of the cohort, with roughly 18% of those sequences being non-productive. Findings and caveats that apply to the study as a whole: A few of the identified cytomegalovirus-associated TCR beta chains were confirmed in vitro to be specific for cytomegalovirus antigens. The authors suggested that the approach could potentially be extended to other disease states and immunological phenotypes. Most TCR sequences were observed very rarely across donors, whereas some public TCRs were present in many individuals. Because some donors lacked HLA typing at each locus, the association tests relied only on the typed subset. According to a later genetic analysis, donors in an Asian-associated ancestry cluster had fewer N-insertions in productive TCRs than the approximately 690-donor mean. Correlated functional status among segregating V segments might reflect linkage disequilibrium, but an unknown experimental factor could not be ruled out. In a later analysis, TCR association rates were found to vary across HLA loci, with the most associated TCRs seen for DRB1 alleles and the fewest for HLA-C alleles. A further reported finding was that TCR beta sequences accurately predicted the HLA-A and HLA-B alleles for most subjects in the first cohort. In a later analysis, several top co-occurrence clusters were reported to appear linked to parvovirus B19, influenza, CMV and Epstein-Barr virus. In a later analysis, HLA-associated TCR beta chains were found to be more clonally expanded and to have lower generation probabilities than equally common non-associated chains. In a later genetic analysis, a missense DCLRE1C variant was associated with V-gene and J-gene trimming of TCR beta chains, and the association was replicated in an independent cohort. The sequencing pipeline was judged likely to have produced a cluster of highly shared sequence variants as a technical artifact. A later analysis associated about 18,000 TCR beta sequences with specific HLA alleles at a false discovery rate of 0.05. For the cohort, immune exposure information was limited to CMV serostatus. The 87-base-pair reads could not distinguish some IMGT-functional V segments, including TRBV6-2 and TRBV6-3, so those segments were excluded. An earlier analysis of approximately 540 of the donors showed that most TCR beta V segments appeared in productive rearrangements either about 87% or about 30% of the time, which broadly matched IMGT annotations. The cohort was sequenced for TCR beta chains only, and without alpha or paired-chain data the features that could be detected were limited. Cytomegalovirus status was reported to be diagnosed by the classifier with high specificity and sensitivity in both the original and validation cohorts. Over 15 rarely observed V segments, including chromosome 9 orphons, were excluded from the earlier analysis of a few hundred of the donors because counts were too low. In the study, around 160 TCR beta chains were listed as associated with cytomegalovirus. The presence/absence analyses assumed that sequencing depth was roughly uniform across donors, and that assumption may not be true. Strong co-occurrence of HLA alleles, especially DR and DQ, made assigning TCR associations to individual alleles difficult. In a later analysis, most CMV-associated TCR beta chains were found to appear HLA-restricted, with HLA associations seemingly driven largely by CMV exposure.

Library method: the immunoSEQ multiplex PCR assay. For the multiplex PCR, a mixture combining 60 forward primers for TCR Vbeta segments and 13 reverse primers for TCR Jbeta segments was used. A multiplex PCR assay on genomic DNA amplified the CDR3 region of rearranged TCR beta genes. Amplified TCR beta libraries were sequenced as 87-base-pair reads on the Illumina HiSeq System. Concerning the study's data processing: A later analysis counted tens of millions of unique TCR beta chains across the 550 to 750 repertoires, and some 11 million of these chains were shared by at least two donors. Raw reads were error-corrected and collapsed into unique sequences with a nearest-neighbor algorithm that merged closely related sequences to remove PCR and sequencing errors. Alignment of CDR3 sequences to IMGT reference sequences was used to assign V, D and J gene segments. For a sequence to be retained, a match of at least six nucleotides to both a V gene segment and a J gene segment was required. Rearrangements were called productive when the CDR3 lacked stop codons and stayed in frame with V and J; all others were non-productive. CDR3 was defined by IMGT convention, running from the second conserved V-encoded cysteine to the conserved J-encoded phenylalanine. Sequences without an unambiguous match to a single V gene segment were excluded from the earlier analysis of several hundred of the donors. In an earlier analysis of 587 of the donors, a V segment was called functional when productive rearrangements were above 56.7%, and segregating when the standard deviation between donors exceeded 5%. A statistical classification framework was developed to diagnose cytomegalovirus status using the catalog of TCR beta chain sequences. A later analysis assigned V and J genes by comparing TCR nucleotide sequences with IMGT/GENE-DB human TR gene sequences. Using the TCRdist pipeline, a later analysis assigned CDR3 sequences along with most-parsimonious VDJ recombination scenarios. In a later analysis, each TCR beta chain was defined by its CDR3 amino acid sequence together with its V-gene family, and reads lacking a unique V-gene family were excluded. As a way to deal with suspected cross-contamination and a sequencing artifact, a later analysis dropped approximately 570 nucleotide sequences that were highly shared and had low generation probability. For each public chain, a later analysis derived a clonal expansion index from normalized ranks of inferred template counts within each repertoire. Generation probabilities in a later analysis came from a VDJ recombination model fitted to out-of-frame rearrangements, and those results were checked against IGoR. In a later analysis, hypergeometric tests were used to score TCR-TCR, TCR-HLA and TCR-CMV co-occurrence, with a repertoire-size bias correction applied to TCR pairs. A later analysis estimated false discovery rates by permuting HLA or CMV assignments 20 times. In a later analysis, co-occurring TCRs were grouped using DBSCAN, and TCRdist sequence similarity was added for clustering within HLA-allele-positive subsets. Co-occurrence clustering excluded repertoires with fewer than 30,000 or more than 120,000 public chains, plus five with anomalous nucleotide sharing. TCRdb re-hosts the immuneACCESS table, in-frame sequences only. Its copies lack some clones; in the studies checked, an unresolved V gene accounts for under half of them, and the cause for the rest is not known. The V and J calls and the clone size are those of that table, but D and trimming were determined from the DNA. In all, the sample holds 120,000 to 150,000 clones, and roughly three quarters of those were seen once. More than 0.85% of the sample goes to the ten largest clones.

V is pared back by 4 bases and J by 4 bases, with 23 bases lying between the germline termini. The CDR1 and CDR2 encoded by the germline V gene (reference sequence) are SGHNT and YYREEE. The CDR3 numbers 17 residues from cysteine through phenylalanine. Only the CDR3 part of the read is kept: 51 bases, read in frame from the first base. The cohort comprised some 730 healthy bone marrow donors. At the time of sampling, all cohort members were nominally healthy, though unrecorded immune exposures were likely present. The donor was CMV seronegative and belonged to the group of under 400 seronegative cohort members. A peripheral blood sample was provided by each donor, and peripheral blood mononuclear cells were used for TCR beta sequencing. Genomic DNA extraction from the blood cell samples was performed with the Qiagen DNeasy Blood Extraction Kit.

The sequence links TRBV5-4 to TRBJ2-5, and perhaps TRBD2 as D gene, on 6 matching bases. This clonotype was sampled from a man between 18 and 29 years old in good health and CMV-seronegative. Material for sequencing was PBMCs. The CDR3 loop reads CASSPEKAWEARETQYF. The DNA sequence is given as TGTGCCAGCAGCCCGGAGAAGGCCTGGGAGGCGAGAGAGACCCAGTACTTC.